The clone carrying this TCR beta chain appeared a few times. Antigen specificity is unknown. After constant-region reverse-primer amplification, full-length variable regions underwent semi-nested PCR with Nested Universal Primer A. TCRdb processed the 5' RACE reads anew with MiXCR; each CDR3 protein has one entry. The repertoire consists of about 5,300 distinct CDR3 sequences, with roughly 38% occurring once and the leading ten covering less than 60%. Memory CD4+ T cells were sorted as CD4+CD45RO+CD25- cells. Overall study results and limits: Tumor memory CD4+ T cell TCR gene usage clustered with blood and lymph node memory CD4+ cells and lymph node naive CD4+ cells. Greatest tumor Treg TCR overlap was with tumor naive CD4+ cells.

Germline loops: CDR1 MGHRA, CDR2 YSYEKL. The CDR3 is made up of 15 amino acids. The J segment lost 0 bases and the V segment lost 2 bases, leaving 1 base of the junction unmatched. What was sequenced was memory CD4+ T cells sorted from blood. Sample subset: memory CD4+ T cells, CD4+CD45RO+CD25-. The source of this sequence is a female donor with breast cancer. The chain is built from TRBV4-1 and TRBJ1-3, with 7 nucleotides matching TRBD1. The CDR3 DNA follows: TGCGCCAGCAGCCAAACAGGGGCCTCTGGAAACACCATATATTTT. As protein: CASSQTGASGNTIYF.